Reported below is one T cell receptor (beta chain). The antigen is unknown. The sample comes from a study of PD-1 blockade in classical Hodgkin lymphoma. The study, taken as a whole, reports: Newly diagnosed patients and complete responders had comparable diversity at baseline. Baseline TCR diversity was reportedly lower in newly diagnosed patients than in healthy donors. It was reported as lower still in relapsed/refractory patients.

This CDR3 is 16 amino acids long. V shed 5 bases and J shed 2 bases, with 18 bases lying between them. Some clones are missing from TCRdb's copy, which holds only in-frame ones; the method was immunoSEQ multiplex PCR. This sample has under 70,000 clones; approximately 88% occur once, and the top ten carry under 15%. Brentuximab vedotin exposure varied among the patients, all of whom had relapsed after autologous stem cell transplantation. The specimen was peripheral blood mononuclear cells (PBMCs), collected at baseline. This sequence joins TRBV5-3 and TRBJ2-3; TRBD1 might be the D (5 bases). TRBV5-3 is an open reading frame whose function is uncertain. This receptor was obtained from a human donor with classical Hodgkin lymphoma. CDR3 bases: TGTGCCAGAAGGCAAATGGGGCAGGTAATCACAGATACGCAGTATTTT. Its translation: CARRQMGQVITDTQYF.